Below, 7 T cell receptor beta chains from the same sample are listed, as sequenced in a study of PD-L1 blockade in urothelial cancer. The time point: pretreatment peripheral blood. Profiled with immunoSEQ multiplex PCR; TCRdb holds only in-frame clones, not every one. This sample has about 79,000 clones, with approximately 83% found just once. Specimen: PBMCs, collected around atezolizumab (anti-PD-L1) treatment. These receptor sequences come from a man in his fifties or sixties with urothelial cancer.

This clone has just a few counts. The chain recombines TRBV29-1 with TRBJ1-5; D gene ambiguous. This CDR3 has 16 amino acids. V lost 5 bases and J lost 5, with 22 bases in between. Per the germline V gene, CDR1 is SQVTM and CDR2 is ANQGSEA. CDR3 region: CSVPGSFTSGDQPQHF. The CDR3 nucleotides read TGCAGCGTTCCCGGGTCTTTTACCTCTGGCGATCAGCCCCAGCATTTT.

V and J are TRBV11-3 and TRBJ1-6, with 8 bases identical to TRBD1. This CDR3 region has 13 residues. The germline gives CDR1 SGHNT, CDR2 YENEEA. Unmatched junction bases numbered 3, after V lost 7 bases and J lost 7 bases. The CDR3 protein is CASKGQGNSPLHF. The CDR3 DNA sequence: TGTGCCAGCAAAGGACAGGGAAATTCACCCCTCCACTTT.

The V and J genes are TRBV18 and TRBJ2-3; 11 nucleotides line up with TRBD1. The CDR3 length is 16 residues. J was trimmed by 4 bases and V by 1 base; bases with no gene match: 4. Germline CDR1 and CDR2: KGHSH and LQKENI. The chain's CDR3 is CASSPRSGQGADTQYF. The CDR3 DNA sequence: TGTGCCAGCTCACCACGCTCGGGACAGGGGGCAGATACGCAGTATTTT.

V is TRBV4-3 and J is TRBJ1-2, with a tentative D call TRBD1 (5 bases). The CDR3 contains 14 residues. Germline V lookup: CDR1 LGHNA, CDR2 YSLEER. V lost 0 bases to trimming and J lost 6 bases, with 11 bases between them. CDR3 loop: CASSQDFTGDGYTF. The CDR3 region has the DNA TGCGCCAGCAGCCAAGATTTTACAGGCGATGGCTACACCTTC.

The chain couples TRBV7-9 to TRBJ2-3; 11 nucleotides line up with TRBD2. This CDR3 region has 16 residues. The ends lost 1 base at V and 1 base at J; junction bases unmatched: 1. Per germline, CDR1 SEHNR and CDR2 FQNEAQ (reference sequence). The CDR3 coding sequence is TGTGCCAGCAGCTTAGTACTAGCGGGGGGCACAGATACGCAGTATTTT. Amino acids: CASSLVLAGGTDTQYF.

V usage is TRBV10-1 and J usage is TRBJ2-7; TRBD1 agrees at 7 bases. The CDR3 is 15 residues long. V lost 6 bases and J lost 3; bases outside the gene matches: 11. In germline, CDR1 is WNHNN, CDR2 SYGVQD (reference sequence). CDR3 amino acids: CASSSAGGRGYEQYF. CDR3 DNA sequence: TGCGCCAGCAGCTCGGCAGGGGGTCGGGGCTACGAGCAGTACTTC.

The chain employs TRBV6-4 and TRBJ2-1; 11 positions match TRBD2. The ends lost 0 bases at V and 4 bases at J; junction bases unmatched: 2. Germline V gene lookup returns CDR1 MRHNA and CDR2 SNTAGT. The CDR3 consists of 16 residues. CDR3: CASSDSASGGYNEQFF. The CDR3 DNA is TGTGCCAGCAGTGACTCGGCTAGCGGGGGGTACAATGAGCAGTTCTTC.